This entry lists 7 T cell receptor beta chains sequenced from one sample in a study of T cell repertoires in cytomegalovirus infection. TCRdb re-analysed the reads in MiXCR, keeping a single row per CDR3 protein. The repertoire consists of about 570,000 distinct CDR3 sequences, with approximately 40% occurring once and the leading ten covering 48%. Which antigens these TCRs recognize remains unknown. The starting material was cultured PBMCs, obtained from culture after CMV antigen stimulation. Receptors were obtained from a human donor in good health (CMV status not recorded). Some clones in this sample may be carry-over from other donors' samples.

This clonotype was seen more than once but under ten times. The chain joins TRBV6-1 to TRBJ2-2; 8 bases are shared with TRBD2. CDR3 length: 14 amino acids. Trimming at V came to 8 bases and at J to 5 bases, leaving 7 bases not matched to a gene. Per the germline V gene, CDR1 is MNHNS and CDR2 is SASEGT. The CDR3 sequence is CASREKRETGELFF. CDR3 coding DNA: TGTGCCAGCCGAGAGAAGCGGGAGACCGGGGAGCTGTTTTTT.

CDR3 region: CASSNGQGGETQYF. The CDR3 nucleotides are TGTGCCAGCAGCAACGGACAGGGCGGGGAGACCCAGTACTTC. The V call is TRBV11-3, the J call TRBJ2-5, with 8 bases aligning to TRBD1. The CDR3 is 14 residues long. V shed 5 bases and J 5 bases; nucleotides not matched to a gene: 7. The germline V gene has CDR1 SGHNT and CDR2 YENEEA.

This sequence joins TRBV6-1 and TRBJ1-1, with 8 bases fitting TRBD1. J lost 4 bases, V lost 8 bases, and 9 bases had no gene match. Germline V gene data show CDR1 as MNHNS and CDR2 as SASEGT. The CDR3 length is 14 residues. CDR3 sequence: CASQTGAKTTEAFF. CDR3 nucleotide sequence: TGTGCCAGCCAGACAGGGGCCAAGACCACTGAAGCTTTCTTT.

The chain has TRBV27 and TRBJ2-5; possibly TRBD1 for D (5 bases). Per the germline V gene, CDR1 is MNHEY and CDR2 is SMNVEV (reference sequence). The V end lost 3 bases, the J end lost 2 bases, and 13 bases lay between the germline ends. This CDR3 has 15 residues. The CDR3 nucleotides are TGTGCCAGCAGTTTGATGGCAGGGAAACAAGAGACCCAGTACTTC. Encoded protein: CASSLMAGKQETQYF.

V gene TRBV5-5 combines with J gene TRBJ2-1; the match to TRBD1 covers 8 bases. Germline CDR1 SGHKS, CDR2 YYEKEE (reference sequence). V trimming: 6 bases; J trimming: 3 bases; junction bases outside the gene matches: 8. CDR3 length: 15 residues. The CDR3: CASNPRTGNYNEQFF. The CDR3 DNA reads TGTGCCAGCAACCCCCGGACAGGGAACTACAATGAGCAGTTCTTC.

This rearrangement joins TRBV12-3 or TRBV12-4 to TRBJ2-4; either TRBD1 or TRBD2 may fit D (5 bases each). The CDR3 has 14 residues. V gave up 3 bases and J gave up 5 bases, with 11 bases separating them. The CDR3, as DNA: TGTGCCAGCAGTTTCTCTGGGACCCAAAACATTCAGTACTTC. Amino acid sequence: CASSFSGTQNIQYF.

The CDR3 DNA is TGTGCCAGCAGCCCGACTGGGGGGAGGGCCGGGGAGCTGTTTTTT. Residues: CASSPTGGRAGELFF. This chain uses TRBV4-2 with TRBJ2-2, with TRBD2 identical over 7 bases. The length of the CDR3 is 15 residues. Unmatched junction bases numbered 8, after V lost 4 bases and J lost 6 bases. Looked up from germline, CDR1 is LGHNA and CDR2 is YNFKEQ.